One and the same sample provided the 7 T cell receptor beta chains below, sequenced in a study of shared clonotypes between healthy human individuals. Libraries were prepared by immunoSEQ multiplex PCR; TCRdb keeps only in-frame clonotypes and omits some of them. The sample lists about 470,000 clones; around 75% were seen once. Material: PBMCs. These receptors all stem from a woman in her 40s in good health. Some clones in this sample may be carry-over from other donors' samples.

This clone was detected once. V and J are TRBV6-5 and TRBJ2-5; D is possibly TRBD2 (6 bases). The CDR3 covers 16 residues. CDR1 and CDR2 (germline): MNHEY, SVGAGI. V gave up 3 bases and J gave up 4 bases, with 18 bases separating them. The CDR3 region has the DNA TGTGCCAGCAGTTATTCTCCCGCGACTAGTTCAGAGACCCAGTACTTC. It is translated as CASSYSPATSSETQYF.

CDR3 sequence reads: CASSLGTSGRALSETQYF. The DNA of the CDR3 is TGCGCCAGCAGCTTGGGAACTAGCGGGAGGGCCCTCAGTGAGACCCAGTACTTC. V usage is TRBV5-1 and J usage is TRBJ2-5; 13 nucleotides match TRBD2. The CDR3 runs to 18 residues. The germline gives CDR1 SGHRS, CDR2 YFSETQ. Trimming took 0 bases from V and 5 from J; bases not matched to a gene: 10.

The rearrangement joins TRBV7-8 to TRBJ2-5, with D tentatively TRBD1 or TRBD2 (7 bases each). The CDR3 loop spans 15 amino acids. V was trimmed by 1 base and J by 5 bases, leaving 14 bases between them. CDR1 is SGHVS, CDR2 FQNEAQ, per germline. CDR3 protein: CASSLDDREGETQYF. The CDR3 nucleotides read TGTGCCAGCAGCTTAGACGACAGGGAGGGGGAGACCCAGTACTTC.

V gene TRBV30 combines with J gene TRBJ2-6, with no clear D. Per the germline V gene, CDR1 is GTSNPN and CDR2 is SVGIG (reference sequence). With 8 bases removed from V and 0 bases from J, the gap between germline ends came to 23 bases. The CDR3 has 18 residues. CDR3 DNA: TGTGCCATACCTAACGGGCAGAGCAGGCTCTCTGGGGCCAACGTCCTGACTTTC. Residues: CAIPNGQSRLSGANVLTF.

V is TRBV7-2 and J is TRBJ2-7; 9 bases match TRBD2. This CDR3 spans 15 amino acids. Germline lookup yields CDR1 SGHTA and CDR2 FQGNSA. J gave up 2 bases and V 1 base, and 3 bases lay outside the gene matches. The CDR3 sequence is CASSLVAGVPYEQYF. For the CDR3, the DNA is TGTGCCAGCAGCTTAGTAGCGGGAGTGCCCTACGAGCAGTACTTC.

The genes are TRBV5-4 and TRBJ1-2; D remains ambiguous. The germline V gene encodes CDR1 SGHNT and CDR2 YYREEE (reference sequence). The CDR3 totals 16 residues. V was shortened by 4 bases and J by 0 bases, with 16 bases between the two germline ends. The CDR3 spells CASSAVKRSANYGYTF. DNA for the CDR3: TGTGCCAGCAGCGCGGTGAAGCGCTCAGCTAACTATGGCTACACCTTC.

V gene TRBV7-8 combines with J gene TRBJ1-2; 7 nucleotides agree with TRBD1. Germline V gene data show CDR1 as SGHVS and CDR2 as FQNEAQ. Trimming removed 2 bases from V and 4 bases from J; junction bases left unmatched: 13. The CDR3 covers 17 residues. The CDR3 spells CASSLRSPLQGLYGYTF. For the CDR3, the DNA is TGTGCCAGCAGCTTACGATCCCCCTTACAGGGGCTCTATGGCTACACCTTC.